Given below is one TCR beta chain in context. The record originates from a study of T cells after posttransplantation cyclophosphamide. CDR1 and CDR2 from the germline V gene are LNHDA and SQIVND (reference sequence). Between the trimmed V and J ends, which lost 1 base and 3 bases, there was a span of 12 bases. CDR3 length: 15 amino acids. The method was immunoSEQ multiplex PCR; TCRdb's version includes in-frame clones alone and lacks a portion of them. The table includes 7,800 or so clones, approximately 92% detected once. The sequence derives from a woman aged 45-59 years in good health and a related stem cell transplant donor. The V call is TRBV19, the J call TRBJ1-1; D uncertain. Sequenced input: CD4+ T cells sorted from blood. CDR3 protein: CASSIAPNGYTEAFF. CDR3 in DNA: TGTGCCAGTAGTATAGCCCCCAACGGTTACACTGAAGCTTTCTTT.